This T cell receptor (beta chain) comes out of a study of T cell repertoires in cytomegalovirus infection. As for the study in general: Recently identified HLA-C-restricted CMV epitopes and well-studied HLA-B-restricted CMV epitopes were used by the study. Carrying CMV and the relevant HLA type showed in public TCR beta signatures.

Study outcomes and limitations: Predominance within the ex vivo response was attributable to HLA-C-restricted CMV-specific TCR beta clonotypes. Carriage of CMV together with the relevant HLA was identifiable through cumulative public TCR beta family frequency.

Via MiXCR, TCRdb re-called the reads, giving one row per CDR3 protein. The sample yields about 310,000 distinct CDR3 sequences, approximately 25% seen once. V dropped 4 bases and J dropped 0 bases, with 18 bases sitting between them. CDR1 is LGHNA and CDR2 is YSLEER in the germline V gene. The CDR3 extends over 18 amino acids. Turning to this clonotype: Antigen unknown.

The sequence came from a human donor in good health (CMV status not recorded). Some clones in this sample may be carry-over from other donors' samples. Sequencing was performed on cultured PBMCs, taken from culture after CMV antigen stimulation. The chain has TRBV4-3 and TRBJ2-2; D is unclear. The CDR3 sequence: CASSPPPASQSNTGELFF. DNA for the CDR3: TGCGCCAGCAGCCCCCCCCCTGCTTCGCAGTCGAACACCGGGGAGCTGTTTTTT.